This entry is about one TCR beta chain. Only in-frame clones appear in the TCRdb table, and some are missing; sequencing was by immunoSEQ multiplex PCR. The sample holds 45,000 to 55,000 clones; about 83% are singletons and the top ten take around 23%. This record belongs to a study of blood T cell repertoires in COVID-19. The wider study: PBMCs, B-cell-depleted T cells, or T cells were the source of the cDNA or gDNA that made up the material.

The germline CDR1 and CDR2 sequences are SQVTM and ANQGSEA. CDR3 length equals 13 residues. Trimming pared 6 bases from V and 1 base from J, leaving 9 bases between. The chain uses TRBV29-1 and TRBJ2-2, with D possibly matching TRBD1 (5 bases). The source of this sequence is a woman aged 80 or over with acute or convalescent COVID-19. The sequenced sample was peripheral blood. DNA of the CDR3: TGCAGCGTCCGAACAGGGAACACCGGGGAGCTGTTTTTT. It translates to CSVRTGNTGELFF.